Presented here are 25 T cell receptor beta chains from one specimen sequenced in a study of T cells in localized non-small cell lung cancer. Sequencing was performed with immunoSEQ multiplex PCR; in TCRdb, only in-frame clones are kept and a portion is missing. The sample shows around 2,600 clones, 35% to 55% of them seen only once. The input for sequencing was lung tumor tissue, taken before any cancer treatment. These receptors originate from a woman aged 40-75 years with stage II squamous cell lung carcinoma.

This clone is medium-sized (0.01 to 0.1%) within its sample. The genes are TRBV11-3 and TRBJ2-5; no clear D. CDR3 length: 17 amino acids. Between the trimmed V and J ends, which lost 4 bases and 0 bases, there was a span of 18 bases. The germline CDR1 and CDR2 sequences are SGHNT and YENEEA. The CDR3 DNA reads TGTGCCAGCAGCTCGATTACAAGCGCCCCGTACCAAGAGACCCAGTACTTC. Its translation is CASSSITSAPYQETQYF.

This clone was detected only a few times. The chain joins TRBV11-3 to TRBJ2-3; D remains ambiguous. With 1 base removed from V and 2 bases from J, the gap between germline ends came to 13 bases. The CDR3 loop spans 16 amino acids. Germline CDR1 is SGHNT and CDR2 is YENEEA. CDR3 DNA sequence: TGTGCCAGCAGCTTAGGACTTAACGAAATCACAGATACGCAGTATTTT. This sequence encodes CASSLGLNEITDTQYF.

This clone was detected a few times. The chain joins TRBV15 to TRBJ2-1; 7 positions match TRBD2. The CDR3 is made up of 14 amino acids. CDR1 is LNHNV, CDR2 YYDKDF, per germline (reference sequence). J gave up 6 bases and V 9 bases, and 11 bases lay outside the gene matches. The CDR3 nucleotides read TGTGCCACTTCCTCGGTAGCGGGTTTCAATGAGCAGTTCTTC. Protein product: CATSSVAGFNEQFF.

This chain links TRBV18 with TRBJ2-5, with D hard to call. Germline V gene sequence: CDR1 KGHSH, CDR2 LQKENI. The ends were cut back, 0 bases at V and 1 base at J, with 6 bases in the middle. There are 14 residues in the CDR3. This CDR3 is CASSPPASQETQYF. The DNA for the CDR3 is TGTGCCAGCTCACCACCGGCCAGCCAAGAGACCCAGTACTTC.

V and J are TRBV29-1 and TRBJ2-3; D could derive from TRBD1 or TRBD2 (6 bases each). V lost 5 bases and J lost 2, with 14 bases in between. Germline assignment: CDR1 SQVTM and CDR2 ANQGSEA. The CDR3 is 14 amino acids. DNA for the CDR3: TGCAGCGTTAGTAGGGGGGCGGTCACAGATACGCAGTATTTT. Encoded protein: CSVSRGAVTDTQYF.

This clone was seen a handful of times. The V gene is TRBV18, the J gene TRBJ2-7; the match to TRBD1 covers 8 bases. V shed 5 bases and J 12 bases; nucleotides not matched to a gene: 12. The CDR3 sequence is 13 residues long. From germline, CDR1 is KGHSH and CDR2 LQKENI. The CDR3 DNA reads TGTGCCAGCTCAAGTCCAACGGACAGGGCTCCGTACTTC. Encoded protein: CASSSPTDRAPYF. The variable domain in full, with the rest retrieved from reference TRBV18 and TRBJ2-7, is NAGVMQNPRHLVRRRGQEARLRCSPMKGHSHVYWYRQLPEEGLKFMVYLQKENIIDESGMPKERFSAEFPKEGPSILRIQQVVRGDSAAYFCASSSPTDRAPYFGPGTRLTVT.

This chain joins TRBV29-1 and TRBJ2-3, with TRBD2 identical over 8 bases. Germline lookup yields CDR1 SQVTM and CDR2 ANQGSEA. V lost 7 bases to trimming and J lost 7 bases; unmatched junction nucleotides: 13. This CDR3 is 14 amino acids long. Written as DNA, the CDR3 is TGCAGCGCCACCGGGACTAGTGGGATGAATACGCAGTATTTT. Translated: CSATGTSGMNTQYF.

The rearrangement links TRBV14 to TRBJ2-1; the D gene is possibly TRBD2 (6 bases). Between the trimmed V and J ends, which lost 4 bases and 5 bases, there was a span of 9 bases. The CDR3 totals 13 residues. CDR1 is SGHDN and CDR2 is FVKESK in the germline V gene. Here the CDR3 DNA reads TGTGCCAGCAGCCGGGAGGTCGACAATGAGCAGTTCTTC. Residues: CASSREVDNEQFF.

The chain uses TRBV15 and TRBJ2-3; D remains unclear. Trimming removed 1 base at V and 0 bases at J, with 11 bases between. The CDR3 consists of 16 residues. Germline values: CDR1 LNHNV, CDR2 YYDKDF (reference sequence). CDR3 sequence (DNA): TGTGCCACCAGCAGAGGCCCGAGCCAAAGCACAGATACGCAGTATTTT. This gives the protein CATSRGPSQSTDTQYF.

The V gene is TRBV9, the J gene TRBJ1-4; D gene uncertain. The germline CDR1 and CDR2 sequences are SGDLS and YYNGEE. There are 15 residues in the CDR3. The V and J ends lost 3 bases and 5 bases respectively, with 14 bases between them. The CDR3 spells CASSESTGQNEKLFF. DNA for the CDR3: TGTGCCAGCAGCGAAAGTACTGGGCAAAATGAAAAACTGTTTTTT.

This sequence joins TRBV19 and TRBJ2-1, with a possible D match to TRBD2 (6 bases). Looked up from germline, CDR1 is LNHDA and CDR2 is SQIVND (reference sequence). This CDR3 comprises 15 residues. V lost 4 bases and J 9 bases, leaving 19 bases between the germline ends. CDR3 sequence reads: CASSTGVAARGEQFF. CDR3 sequence (DNA): TGTGCCAGTAGTACGGGGGTGGCAGCTAGGGGTGAGCAGTTCTTC.

This chain connects TRBV6-8 to TRBJ1-2, with TRBD1 matching over 8 bases. In germline, CDR1 is MNHGY, CDR2 SAAAGT. Trimming cost V 2 bases and J 6 bases; bases outside gene matches: 5. CDR3 length: 14 residues. In DNA form, the CDR3 reads TGTGCCAGCAGTTACCCAGGGGGCAGAGATGGCTACACCTTC. Translation: CASSYPGGRDGYTF.

This clone showed up just a few times. The chain combines TRBV7-2 with TRBJ1-1; TRBD1 matches at 9 bases. CDR3 length: 16 amino acids. The germline V gene encodes CDR1 SGHTA and CDR2 FQGNSA. The trim removed 3 bases at V and 4 bases at J, leaving 9 bases unmatched. This chain's CDR3 is CASSFPGQGTLTEAFF. CDR3 DNA: TGTGCCAGCAGCTTCCCGGGACAGGGAACTCTCACTGAAGCTTTCTTT.

This clone was seen more than once but under ten times. V is TRBV6-8 and J is TRBJ2-1; 14 bases agree with TRBD2. V gave up 4 bases and J gave up 10 bases; unmatched junction bases: 12. CDR1 MNHGY and CDR2 SAAAGT come from the germline V gene. This CDR3 has 17 residues. The CDR3 nucleotides read TGTGCCAGCAGTTCTGTGGGACTAGCGGGAGCACTGGGAGAGCAGTTCTTC. Amino acids: CASSSVGLAGALGEQFF.

This clone appeared a single time. This sequence joins TRBV29-1 and TRBJ1-1; 7 positions agree with TRBD1. V lost 6 bases, J lost 8 bases, and 15 bases stayed unmatched. Per the germline V gene, CDR1 is SQVTM and CDR2 is ANQGSEA. This CDR3 comprises 14 residues. The CDR3 loop reads CSVYTGARKPEAFF. The CDR3 nucleotides read TGCAGCGTGTACACAGGGGCGCGAAAGCCCGAAGCTTTCTTT.

The gene calls are TRBV18 and TRBJ2-7; D uncertain. Germline V gives CDR1 KGHSH, CDR2 LQKENI. Trimming took off 3 bases at V and 4 bases at J, with 7 bases between the two ends. This CDR3 has 12 amino acids. CDR3 in DNA: TGTGCCAGCTCACCGGCGGATTACGAGCAGTACTTC. Its translation: CASSPADYEQYF.

The chain links TRBV4-3 to TRBJ1-1; no reliable D call. The ends were cut back, 0 bases at V and 5 bases at J, with 10 bases in the middle. The CDR3 length is 14 residues. Per germline, CDR1 LGHNA and CDR2 YSLEER. The CDR3 protein is CASSQDRGWTEAFF. The DNA for the CDR3 is TGCGCCAGCAGCCAAGATCGGGGATGGACTGAAGCTTTCTTT.

V gene TRBV28 combines with J gene TRBJ1-2; 7 bases are a match to TRBD1. V shed 4 bases and J 4 bases; nucleotides not matched to a gene: 9. CDR3 length equals 15 residues. Germline V lookup: CDR1 MDHEN, CDR2 SYDVKM. CDR3 sequence (DNA): TGTGCCAGCAGTTCGGCAGGGGGTAAAGGCTATGGCTACACCTTC. Translation: CASSSAGGKGYGYTF.

J is TRBJ2-6 and V is TRBV7-7, with a tentative D call TRBD1 (5 bases). The CDR3 extends over 20 amino acids. Trimming shortened V by 4 bases and J by 1 base, and 23 bases separated the two germline ends. Germline CDR1 SSHAT, CDR2 FNYEAQ (reference sequence). The CDR3 region is CASSSPNPNKTESGANVLTF. Here the CDR3 DNA reads TGTGCCAGCAGCTCCCCTAACCCCAATAAGACAGAGTCTGGGGCCAACGTCCTGACTTTC.

The rearrangement joins TRBV19 to TRBJ2-3, with 10 positions matching TRBD2. The CDR3 runs 16 residues. The V gene end was trimmed by 3 bases and the J gene end by 5 bases; junction bases not matched to a gene: 8. Germline loops: CDR1 LNHDA, CDR2 SQIVND (reference sequence). CDR3 nucleotide sequence: TGTGCCAGTAGTATCGCCCAGCGGGGGGGGGTAGATACGCAGTATTTT. Its protein product is CASSIAQRGGVDTQYF.

This clone was recorded a few times. The chain recombines TRBV2 with TRBJ1-4, with D unclear. This CDR3 is built from 15 residues. Germline V gene data show CDR1 as SNHLY and CDR2 as FYNNEI. With 2 bases removed from V and 0 bases from J, the gap between germline ends came to 7 bases. CDR3 nucleotides: TGTGCCAGCAGTGAACCCCAGACAACTAATGAAAAACTGTTTTTT. Amino acids: CASSEPQTTNEKLFF.

The sample holds a few counts of this clone. CDR3 region: CASSSVGGADPEAFF. Here the CDR3 DNA reads TGTGCCAGCAGTTCAGTCGGGGGCGCCGACCCTGAAGCTTTCTTT. The genes are TRBV6-8 and TRBJ1-1, with a possible D match to TRBD1 (6 bases). V dropped 4 bases and J dropped 6 bases, with 18 bases sitting between them. The length of the CDR3 is 15 residues. The germline V gene encodes CDR1 MNHGY and CDR2 SAAAGT.

This clone was seen a few times. The CDR3 loop is CASSSDRGLTEAFF. The DNA for the CDR3 is TGTGCCAGCAGTTCGGACAGGGGGCTAACTGAAGCTTTCTTT. The chain carries TRBV6-8 and TRBJ1-1; 11 nucleotides agree with TRBD1. This CDR3 has 14 residues. V gave up 4 bases and J gave up 5 bases; unmatched junction bases: 3. From germline, CDR1 is MNHGY and CDR2 SAAAGT.

The table lists this clone with a few counts. The chain carries TRBV7-5 and TRBJ2-7; TRBD2, the D gene given by the table, was not confirmed from the DNA. TRBV7-5 has pseudogene status. CDR3 size: 16 residues. The CDR3 DNA follows: TGTGCCAGCAGCTTGATCCCTGGGGGGGACTCCTACGAGCAGTACTTC. Translating gives CASSLIPGGDSYEQYF.

The chain is built from TRBV18 and TRBJ1-1; D perhaps matches TRBD1 (6 bases). The CDR3 sequence is 13 residues long. From germline, CDR1 is KGHSH and CDR2 LQKENI. The germline V and J ends were trimmed by 0 bases and 7 bases, with 9 bases remaining between them. The CDR3 here is CASSPPNRDEAFF. The CDR3 DNA follows: TGTGCCAGCTCACCACCGAACAGGGATGAAGCTTTCTTT.